This T cell receptor beta chain appears in the sequencing data of a study of shared clonotypes between healthy human individuals (TCRdb year 2020). Regarding the study in general: The cohort comprised two women and three men aged 18 to 49 years. For each donor, CD4 naive and CD4 memory were each run on three plates, CD8 naive on two plates, and CD8 memory on one plate. To estimate repertoire size and how much clonotypes are shared between individuals, the study performed deep sequencing of blood TCR repertoires from a handful of healthy adults. To increase sequencing depth and limit assay-specific biases, different laboratories used diverse techniques to prepare libraries and sequence TCR repertoires. Each donor's leukapheresis produced roughly between roughly 0.85 and 9 billion PBMCs. The investigation overall reported the following: Naive subsets generally had larger estimated clonotype richness than memory subsets. Incomplete sequencing was indicated by rarefaction of sorted-subset datasets, despite the large sequencing depth. Pairwise subsampling led to the expectation that sequencing depth would affect the degree of clonotype sharing among donors. Compared with non-shared clonotypes, clonotypes shared by all four sorted-subset donors had higher generation probabilities. When a handful of donors were compared, the shared fraction of clonotypes was about 5.2% for naive CD4, approximately 3.3% for naive CD8, 2.3% for memory CD4, and 0.35% to 0.4% for memory CD8. Because the study included only a small number of donors, the genetic and exposure-history diversity represented was limited. Sampling was restricted to blood, and TCR repertoires in tissue are likely to differ from TCR repertoires in blood.

Using the deep immunoSEQ assay, TCR CDR3 regions were amplified from genomic DNA by multiplex PCR. For each cell subset, the extracted genomic DNA was distributed evenly across all wells of several immunoSEQ 96-well plates, and each plate served as one replicate. For sorted subsets, each replicate PCR was loaded with approximately 0.2 ug genomic DNA, equivalent to roughly 30,000 T cell genomes. Purified libraries were measured with a Qubit 3.0 fluorometer, size-checked on a Bioanalyzer 2100, and measured again with the KAPA Library Quantification kit. A separate single-read 150-cycle Illumina NextSeq 550 flow cell was used to sequence each immunoSEQ 96-well plate. In the source study's methods: Because the immunoSEQ output included only junctional sequences and no quality scores, the filtering could not be the same as the filtering used for full-length reads. Sequences were annotated with PyIR, a Python wrapper for IgBLAST v1.9, using IMGT germline references to assign V/J genes and CDR3. Any read was removed if the V/J assignment was weak (E-value above 1e-6), the CDR3 was missing, or the read contained stop codons, out-of-frame junctions, or ambiguous translated residues. V3J clonotypes were defined by identical inferred V gene, J gene, and CDR3 amino acid sequence. To compute the percentage overlap between repertoires, the number of shared unique clonotypes was divided by the size of the smaller repertoire. Three approaches were used to assess repertoire richness: RTK rarefaction, the Chao1 estimator, and Recon v2.1 estimates of unobserved clonotypes. Generation probabilities for all TCRbeta clonotypes obtained by the gDNA method from a handful of donors were computed using OLGA. Sourced from immuneACCESS, this table was stored by TCRdb with only in-frame sequences that have V and J called. A share of the clones is absent; for the studies checked, an unresolved V gene accounts for under half, and the remainder has no known explanation. V and J calls and clone size are given by that table; D and trimming were obtained from the DNA. This sample lists more than 400,000 clones; 95% to 96% were detected once. The ten largest clones add up to about 0.06% of the sample.

Healthy HIV-negative adults with no recently reported acute infections or vaccinations were included as donors. Every donor was a Caucasian adult living in Nashville, Tennessee, USA. CD4+ T cells were enriched by magnetic negative selection, after which naive cells were positively selected on CD45RA and the negative fraction was taken as the memory subset. After blood collection by leukapheresis, PBMCs were isolated using Ficoll-Histopaque density gradient centrifugation and then cryopreserved in the vapor phase of liquid nitrogen. Purity and quantity of every magnetically sorted T cell population were checked by analytical flow cytometry. Each sorted fraction had its genomic DNA isolated and then quantified by UV absorbance on a Nanodrop 2000c. In regard to this clone: Its target antigen remains unknown. No much larger clone exists at a distance of one base, and base qualities are not known.

This receptor was taken from a woman aged 30 to 39 in good health. Material: naive CD4+ T cells sorted from blood. The cell subset or site label on this specimen signifies: CD45RA+ positively selected.

CDR3 loop: CASSAPGYNQPQHF. The DNA is TGTGCCAGCAGCGCGCCGGGGTACAATCAGCCCCAGCATTTT. The sequence joins TRBV7-3 to TRBJ1-5; the D gene assignment is ambiguous. From a lookup of the germline V gene, CDR1 and CDR2 are SGHTA and FQGTGA. There are 14 amino acids in the CDR3, from cysteine to phenylalanine inclusive. Solely the CDR3 DNA is kept, with 42 bases framed from the first base. V sheds 5 bases and J sheds 3 bases, leaving 11 bases between their ends. The CDR3 plus the reference TRBV7-3 and TRBJ1-5 genes for the other parts give the full variable domain: GAGVSQTPSNKVTEKGKYVELRCDPISGHTALYWYRQSLGQGPEFLIYFQGTGAADDSGLPNDRFFAVRPEGSVSTLKIQRTERGDSAVYLCASSAPGYNQPQHFGDGTRLSIL.